These T cell receptor beta chains were read from a single sample in a study of OX40 agonist ivuxolimab in advanced cancers. Measured with immunoSEQ multiplex PCR; TCRdb has only the in-frame clones, and not every one. The sample records about 53,000 clones, roughly 84% being singletons. Sequenced material: CD4+ or CD8+ T cells sorted from blood, taken in a trial of the OX40 agonist ivuxolimab. The origin of the receptors is an adult with an advanced solid tumor such as melanoma, head and neck, liver or kidney cancer. Both conserved end residues are part of each CDR3. The D gene is left open where the match is weak. Not every row has a clone size; where given, it reads once, few, many or a size class.

d_call: TRBD2; v_call: TRBV12-5; j_call: TRBJ2-7; clone_size: NA; cdr3_nt: TGTGCTAGTGAGACGACTAGCGGGGGAGCCTACGAGCAGTACTTC; cdr3_aa: CASETTSGGAYEQYF
d_call: TRBD1; v_call: TRBV5-6; j_call: TRBJ1-5; clone_size: NA; cdr3_nt: TGTGCCAGCAGCCCAGCCGGGACAGGGGGCTTCAATCAGCCCCAGCATTTT; cdr3_aa: CASSPAGTGGFNQPQHF
d_call: TRBD2; v_call: TRBV7-2; j_call: TRBJ2-3; clone_size: NA; cdr3_nt: TGTGCCAGCAGCTTAGTGGTACTAGCGGGACACACAGATACGCAGTATTTT; cdr3_aa: CASSLVVLAGHTDTQYF
d_call: NA; v_call: TRBV7-6; j_call: TRBJ1-1; clone_size: NA; cdr3_nt: TGTGCCAGCAGCCTCCTCACCTCCATGAACACTGAAGCTTTCTTT; cdr3_aa: CASSLLTSMNTEAFF
d_call: TRBD1; v_call: TRBV9; j_call: TRBJ2-7; clone_size: NA; cdr3_nt: TGTGCCAGCAGCGACCGGGACAGTAACTACGAGCAGTACTTC; cdr3_aa: CASSDRDSNYEQYF
d_call: NA; v_call: TRBV21-1; j_call: TRBJ1-4; clone_size: NA; cdr3_nt: TGTGCCAGCAGCACTCATCTCGGGGGGAAACTGTTTTTT; cdr3_aa: CASSTHLGGKLFF
d_call: TRBD1; v_call: TRBV7-2; j_call: TRBJ2-3; clone_size: NA; cdr3_nt: TGTGCCAGCAGCATCGGACAGGGCCCAGATACGCAGTATTTT; cdr3_aa: CASSIGQGPDTQYF
d_call: NA; v_call: TRBV5-1; j_call: TRBJ1-1; clone_size: NA; cdr3_nt: TGCGCCAGCAGCCCTCGGGGGGACACTGAAGCTTTCTTT; cdr3_aa: CASSPRGDTEAFF
d_call: NA; v_call: TRBV7-9; j_call: TRBJ2-2; clone_size: NA; cdr3_nt: TGTGCCAGCAGCTTAACGAGTGGGGAGCTGTTTTTT; cdr3_aa: CASSLTSGELFF
d_call: NA; v_call: TRBV30; j_call: TRBJ2-7; clone_size: NA; cdr3_nt: TGTGCCTGGAGTGTTGGGCTGGTCGGGGAGCAGTACTTC; cdr3_aa: CAWSVGLVGEQYF
d_call: NA; v_call: TRBV9; j_call: TRBJ1-1; clone_size: NA; cdr3_nt: TGTGCCAGCAGCGGATTGACAGGACCTGTAAACACTGAAGCTTTCTTT; cdr3_aa: CASSGLTGPVNTEAFF
d_call: NA; v_call: TRBV7-2; j_call: TRBJ2-3; clone_size: NA; cdr3_nt: TGTGCCAGCAGCTTAGAGGCCAGGGCGGGGACAGATACGCAGTATTTT; cdr3_aa: CASSLEARAGTDTQYF
d_call: NA; v_call: TRBV29-1; j_call: TRBJ2-1; clone_size: NA; cdr3_nt: TGCAGCGTTGAAGATCTGGGAAATGAGCAGTTCTTC; cdr3_aa: CSVEDLGNEQFF
d_call: NA; v_call: TRBV10-3; j_call: TRBJ2-7; clone_size: NA; cdr3_nt: TGTGCCACAAATGAAGCGGCAGGACTACCCTACGAGCAGTACTTC; cdr3_aa: CATNEAAGLPYEQYF
d_call: NA; v_call: TRBV11-2; j_call: TRBJ2-4; clone_size: once; cdr3_nt: TGTGCCAGCAGCTTTTCAAGCCAGGGAAACATTCAGTACTTC; cdr3_aa: CASSFSSQGNIQYF
d_call: NA; v_call: TRBV30; j_call: TRBJ2-2; clone_size: NA; cdr3_nt: TGTGCCTGGAGTGGGGGATTCGTCACCGGGGAGCTGTTTTTT; cdr3_aa: CAWSGGFVTGELFF
d_call: TRBD2; v_call: TRBV30; j_call: TRBJ2-1; clone_size: NA; cdr3_nt: TGTGCCTGGAGTCGTTTTAGCGGGAGGGGAAATGAGCAGTTCTTC; cdr3_aa: CAWSRFSGRGNEQFF
d_call: NA; v_call: TRBV21-1; j_call: TRBJ2-5; clone_size: NA; cdr3_nt: TGTGCCAGCAGCCAGCGGGGGGGCGCGGGGCAAGAGACCCAGTACTTC; cdr3_aa: CASSQRGGAGQETQYF
d_call: NA; v_call: TRBV13; j_call: TRBJ1-2; clone_size: NA; cdr3_nt: TGTGCCAGCAGCTTAGTAGCTTCGGCTAACTATGGCTACACCTTC; cdr3_aa: CASSLVASANYGYTF
d_call: NA; v_call: TRBV19; j_call: TRBJ2-2; clone_size: NA; cdr3_nt: TGTGCCAGTAGTAAAGGGGGTGACGGGGAGCTGTTTTTT; cdr3_aa: CASSKGGDGELFF
d_call: NA; v_call: TRBV19; j_call: TRBJ2-2; clone_size: NA; cdr3_nt: TGTGCCAGTAGTATCCAGGGTAGGGTTTCCGGGGAGCTGTTTTTT; cdr3_aa: CASSIQGRVSGELFF
d_call: NA; v_call: TRBV19; j_call: TRBJ1-3; clone_size: NA; cdr3_nt: TGTGCCAGCAGTAAACGGAGGAACTCTGGAAACACCATATATTTT; cdr3_aa: CASSKRRNSGNTIYF
d_call: NA; v_call: TRBV28; j_call: TRBJ2-7; clone_size: once; cdr3_nt: TGTGCCAGCACCCCGGCTTTAGGAACCTACGAGCAGTACTTC; cdr3_aa: CASTPALGTYEQYF
d_call: NA; v_call: TRBV7-2; j_call: TRBJ1-3; clone_size: NA; cdr3_nt: TGTGCCAGCAGCTTAGTGCTGTTCTCTGGAAACACCATATATTTT; cdr3_aa: CASSLVLFSGNTIYF
d_call: NA; v_call: TRBV6-5; j_call: TRBJ2-7; clone_size: NA; cdr3_nt: TGTGCCAGCAGGAGGGGTGAGCAGTACTTC; cdr3_aa: CASRRGEQYF
d_call: TRBD1; v_call: TRBV28; j_call: TRBJ2-6; clone_size: NA; cdr3_nt: TGTGCCAGCAGCCGGGACAGGGGGCAGGGTGGGGCCAACGTCCTGACTTTC; cdr3_aa: CASSRDRGQGGANVLTF
d_call: NA; v_call: TRBV7-2; j_call: TRBJ2-2; clone_size: NA; cdr3_nt: TGTGCCAGCAGCCCCGGACTGGTCGGGGAGCTGTTTTTT; cdr3_aa: CASSPGLVGELFF
d_call: NA; v_call: TRBV6-5; j_call: TRBJ2-5; clone_size: few; cdr3_nt: TGTGCCAGCAGTTACTCAGGAAAACAAGAGACCCAGTACTTC; cdr3_aa: CASSYSGKQETQYF
d_call: TRBD1; v_call: TRBV7-9; j_call: TRBJ1-2; clone_size: NA; cdr3_nt: TGTGCCAGCAGCCGAGGGACAGGGTCCCAGAACTATGGCTACACCTTC; cdr3_aa: CASSRGTGSQNYGYTF
d_call: NA; v_call: TRBV5-1; j_call: TRBJ2-5; clone_size: NA; cdr3_nt: TGCGCCAGCAGCTACGGATCGACAGAACAAGAGACCCAGTACTTC; cdr3_aa: CASSYGSTEQETQYF
d_call: TRBD1; v_call: TRBV18; j_call: TRBJ1-1; clone_size: NA; cdr3_nt: TGTGCCAGCTCACCCCGGGACAGGGGAACTGAAGCTTTCTTT; cdr3_aa: CASSPRDRGTEAFF
d_call: TRBD2; v_call: TRBV5-4; j_call: TRBJ2-1; clone_size: NA; cdr3_nt: TGTGCCAGCAGCTTAGAAGCGGGACTTTACAATGAGCAGTTCTTC; cdr3_aa: CASSLEAGLYNEQFF
d_call: NA; v_call: TRBV6-5; j_call: TRBJ2-2; clone_size: NA; cdr3_nt: TGTGCCAGCAACAAAGGGACCAGGAACACCGGGGAGCTGTTTTTT; cdr3_aa: CASNKGTRNTGELFF
d_call: TRBD1; v_call: TRBV7-2; j_call: TRBJ2-1; clone_size: NA; cdr3_nt: TGTGCCAGCAGCTTGGCGACAGGGCTAGGTTACAATGAGCAGTTCTTC; cdr3_aa: CASSLATGLGYNEQFF
d_call: TRBD1; v_call: TRBV12-5; j_call: TRBJ2-1; clone_size: NA; cdr3_nt: TGTGCTAGTGGTTTGATTCTGGGACAGGGGTCTACAAGTGAGCAGTTCTTC; cdr3_aa: CASGLILGQGSTSEQFF
d_call: TRBD2; v_call: TRBV27; j_call: TRBJ2-3; clone_size: few; cdr3_nt: TGTGCCAGCAGCCTGGGACTAGCGGGAAGCACAGATACGCAGTATTTT; cdr3_aa: CASSLGLAGSTDTQYF
d_call: TRBD2; v_call: TRBV7-6; j_call: TRBJ2-5; clone_size: NA; cdr3_nt: TGTGCCAGCAGCTTAGAATTTCGGGAGGCTTGGGAGACCCAGTACTTC; cdr3_aa: CASSLEFREAWETQYF
d_call: NA; v_call: TRBV19; j_call: TRBJ1-1; clone_size: NA; cdr3_nt: TGTGCCAGTAGTATCGGTGGTGGCAGAGCGAACACTGAAGCTTTCTTT; cdr3_aa: CASSIGGGRANTEAFF
d_call: TRBD1; v_call: TRBV28; j_call: TRBJ2-5; clone_size: NA; cdr3_nt: TGTGCCAGCACCAGGGACAGGGTGTTCGCGGAGACCCAGTACTTC; cdr3_aa: CASTRDRVFAETQYF
d_call: NA; v_call: TRBV28; j_call: TRBJ1-1; clone_size: NA; cdr3_nt: TGTGCCAGCAGACACCCGTTGGGGAACATGAACACTGAAGCTTTCTTT; cdr3_aa: CASRHPLGNMNTEAFF
d_call: NA; v_call: TRBV7-2; j_call: TRBJ2-5; clone_size: NA; cdr3_nt: TGTGCCAGCAGCTTAGATCCTGGCCAAGAGACCCAGTACTTC; cdr3_aa: CASSLDPGQETQYF
d_call: NA; v_call: TRBV5-4; j_call: TRBJ2-5; clone_size: NA; cdr3_nt: TGTGCCAGCACCCTGCGGAGTACCCAAGAGACCCAGTACTTC; cdr3_aa: CASTLRSTQETQYF
d_call: TRBD2; v_call: TRBV27; j_call: TRBJ2-7; clone_size: NA; cdr3_nt: TGTGCCAGCAGAGACCGGGGGGGTTTTAGGTACGAGCAGTACTTC; cdr3_aa: CASRDRGGFRYEQYF
d_call: NA; v_call: TRBV29-1; j_call: TRBJ2-3; clone_size: NA; cdr3_nt: TGCAGCGTTGGCAATGCGGGCTTAAACACAGATACGCAGTATTTT; cdr3_aa: CSVGNAGLNTDTQYF
d_call: NA; v_call: TRBV2; j_call: TRBJ1-2; clone_size: once; cdr3_nt: TGTGCCAGCAGTGAGGCACAGAACTATGGCTACACCTTC; cdr3_aa: CASSEAQNYGYTF
d_call: NA; v_call: TRBV10-3; j_call: TRBJ1-2; clone_size: NA; cdr3_nt: TGTGCCTCGAGCCGGGACGCCGAAGGGTATGGCTACACCTTC; cdr3_aa: CASSRDAEGYGYTF
d_call: NA; v_call: TRBV7-2; j_call: TRBJ2-3; clone_size: NA; cdr3_nt: TGTGCCAGCAGCCCTTCGGTCGATACGCAGTATTTT; cdr3_aa: CASSPSVDTQYF
d_call: NA; v_call: TRBV5-3; j_call: TRBJ2-3; clone_size: NA; cdr3_nt: TGTGCCAGCAGCTTGTATGGGATGACAGATACGCAGTATTTT; cdr3_aa: CASSLYGMTDTQYF
d_call: NA; v_call: TRBV6-5; j_call: TRBJ2-5; clone_size: NA; cdr3_nt: TGTGCCAGCAGCTACGAGCCCGGCCAAGAGACCCAGTACTTC; cdr3_aa: CASSYEPGQETQYF
d_call: NA; v_call: TRBV19; j_call: TRBJ2-5; clone_size: NA; cdr3_nt: TGTGCCAGTAGTATAGGGGGAAAAGAGACCCAGTACTTC; cdr3_aa: CASSIGGKETQYF
d_call: NA; v_call: TRBV11-3; j_call: TRBJ2-2; clone_size: NA; cdr3_nt: TGTGCCAGCAGCTTAAATGGCCCCCCCGGGGAGCTGTTTTTT; cdr3_aa: CASSLNGPPGELFF